A single sample gave rise to the 29 T cell receptor beta chains below, sequenced in a study of shared clonotypes between healthy human individuals. CD8 cells regarded as naive lacked CD45RO, were positively chosen for CCR7, and omitted terminally differentiated effector memory CD45RA+ cells. TCRdb's table, derived via immunoSEQ multiplex PCR, lists solely in-frame clones and lacks some. The sample includes under 2,000,000 clones, roughly 95% of them seen just once. The sequencing sample was made of naive CD8+ T cells sorted from blood. The receptor source for this set is a man aged 18 to 30 in good health.

The chain joins TRBV13 to TRBJ2-3, with 14 bases fitting TRBD2. CDR1 PRHDT and CDR2 FYEKMQ come from the germline V gene (reference sequence). The CDR3 extends over 19 amino acids. V lost 5 bases and J lost 4; bases outside the gene matches: 14. As DNA, the CDR3 is TGTGCCAGCAGCAAACGACTAGCGGGGGGGTTGGAAGAGGCAGATACGCAGTATTTT. This gives the protein CASSKRLAGGLEEADTQYF. Complete variable domain (other parts from reference TRBV13 and TRBJ2-3): AAGVIQSPRHLIKEKRETATLKCYPIPRHDTVYWYQQGPGQDPQFLISFYEKMQSDKGSIPDRFSAQQFSDYHSELNMSSLELGDSALYFCASSKRLAGGLEEADTQYFGPGTRLTVL.

The gene calls are TRBV4-1 and TRBJ2-7; 8 bases agree with TRBD2. The V gene's germline CDR1 is MGHRA and CDR2 YSYEKL. Unmatched junction bases numbered 7, after V lost 11 bases and J lost 1 base. The CDR3 sequence is 13 residues long. The CDR3 coding sequence is TGCGCCGCTGGTGCGGGAGGATCCTACGAGCAGTACTTC. Its translation: CAAGAGGSYEQYF.

J is TRBJ2-5 and V is TRBV7-9, with 8 bases that match TRBD2. Trimming took 8 bases from V and 3 from J; bases not matched to a gene: 11. CDR3 size: 15 residues. The V gene's germline CDR1 is SEHNR and CDR2 FQNEAQ (reference sequence). The CDR3 DNA reads TGTGCCAGCTCCCATATAGCGGGGATAGAAGAGACCCAGTACTTC. It is translated as CASSHIAGIEETQYF.

The chain combines TRBV6-1 with TRBJ2-7; possible D gene TRBD2, 6 bases. V lost 3 bases, J lost 5 bases, and 14 bases lay in between. The length of the CDR3 is 14 residues. CDR1 is MNHNS and CDR2 is SASEGT in the germline V gene. CDR3 loop: CASSDGGAGDEQYF. DNA for the CDR3: TGTGCCAGCAGTGATGGAGGGGCCGGAGACGAGCAGTACTTC.

The chain carries TRBV6-1 and TRBJ1-1; D gene uncertain. CDR1 and CDR2 from the germline V gene are MNHNS and SASEGT. V lost 6 bases to trimming and J lost 5 bases, with 16 bases between them. CDR3 length: 14 residues. The CDR3 DNA reads as TGTGCCAGCAGAGTTTCCTTATACGGAACTGAAGCTTTCTTT. It encodes CASRVSLYGTEAFF.

This rearrangement joins TRBV4-3 to TRBJ1-6; D may be TRBD1 (6 bases). Trimming took 4 bases from V and 10 from J, leaving 23 bases between them. CDR3 length equals 17 residues. The germline gives CDR1 LGHNA, CDR2 YSLEER. This CDR3 is CASSLRRGAGLGSPLHF. The CDR3 DNA is TGCGCCAGCAGCCTAAGAAGGGGGGCAGGGCTGGGGTCACCCCTCCACTTT.

The gene calls are TRBV15 and TRBJ1-5; D remains ambiguous. Germline CDR1 is LNHNV and CDR2 is YYDKDF (reference sequence). The CDR3 is made up of 13 amino acids. Trimming removed 8 bases at V and 3 bases at J, with 11 bases between. The CDR3 spells CATSPGDNQPQHF. CDR3 coding DNA: TGTGCCACCTCGCCCGGGGACAATCAGCCCCAGCATTTT.

The V and J genes are TRBV19 and TRBJ1-1, with no clear D. Trimming shortened V by 3 bases and J by 4 bases, and 9 bases separated the two germline ends. The CDR3 totals 13 residues. Germline CDR1 is LNHDA and CDR2 is SQIVND (reference sequence). CDR3 sequence: CASSISYSTEAFF. CDR3 nucleotide sequence: TGTGCCAGTAGTATTTCCTACAGCACTGAAGCTTTCTTT. Full variable domain (missing parts from reference TRBV19 and TRBJ1-1): DGGITQSPKYLFRKEGQNVTLSCEQNLNHDAMYWYRQDPGQGLRLIYYSQIVNDFQKGDIAEGYSVSREKKESFPLTVTSAQKNPTAFYLCASSISYSTEAFFGQGTRLTVV.

This clone has just one count. The chain uses TRBV2 and TRBJ2-7, with D possibly TRBD1 on 6 matching bases. Trimming left V 4 bases short and J 2 bases short, with 9 bases between. CDR1 is SNHLY, CDR2 FYNNEI, per germline. The CDR3 contains 13 residues. The CDR3 DNA reads TGTGCCAGCAGTGGGCCAGGGGCCTACGAGCAGTACTTC. Translating it yields CASSGPGAYEQYF.

The chain joins TRBV13 to TRBJ2-7; maybe TRBD1 (6 bases). The CDR3 runs to 15 residues. V was shortened by 5 bases and J by 3 bases, with 17 bases between the two germline ends. Germline V gene data show CDR1 as PRHDT and CDR2 as FYEKMQ (reference sequence). CDR3 loop: CASSEQGRLGYEQYF. The CDR3, as DNA: TGTGCCAGCAGCGAACAGGGCAGGCTCGGCTACGAGCAGTACTTC.

J is TRBJ1-1 and V is TRBV6-4; no reliable D call. This CDR3 spans 13 amino acids. Per germline, CDR1 MRHNA and CDR2 SNTAGT. Trimming removed 1 base from V and 11 bases from J, with 14 bases in between. The CDR3 sequence is CASSDFPGTSAFF. In DNA form, the CDR3 reads TGTGCCAGCAGTGACTTCCCGGGTACTAGTGCTTTCTTT.

This sequence joins TRBV6-5 and TRBJ2-3; 7 bases match TRBD1. The length of the CDR3 is 14 residues. V shed 4 bases, J shed 5 bases, and the junction held 6 bases outside the gene matches. CDR1 and CDR2 (germline): MNHEY, SVGAGI. CDR3 coding DNA: TGTGCCAGCAGTTCCGAGGGGGCGAGAGATACGCAGTATTTT. Encoded protein: CASSSEGARDTQYF.

This chain uses TRBV14 with TRBJ2-1, with a possible D match to TRBD1 (7 bases). CDR1 SGHDN and CDR2 FVKESK come from the germline V gene. Trimming stripped 3 bases from V and 2 bases from J, with 14 bases between. The CDR3 contains 16 residues. The CDR3 protein is CASSQGGQLTYNEQFF. In DNA form, the CDR3 reads TGTGCCAGCAGCCAGGGGGGACAGCTAACCTACAATGAGCAGTTCTTC.

The rearrangement uses TRBV5-5 and TRBJ2-1, with D possibly being TRBD1 or TRBD2 (5 bases each). The CDR3 contains 14 residues. V was cut by 6 bases and J by 7 bases, with 17 bases left in between. Germline CDR1 reads SGHKS; CDR2 reads YYEKEE (reference sequence). CDR3 coding DNA: TGTGCCAGCACTCCCTGGGACCTCTGGAATGAGCAGTTCTTC. Translated: CASTPWDLWNEQFF.

The chain couples TRBV2 to TRBJ2-5; D gene unclear. Trimming shortened V by 4 bases and J by 3 bases, and 6 bases separated the two germline ends. Germline V CDR1 and CDR2: SNHLY, FYNNEI. The length of the CDR3 is 12 residues. CDR3 sequence (DNA): TGTGCCAGCAGTGGGTTCAAAGAGACCCAGTACTTC. Amino acids: CASSGFKETQYF.

The rearrangement links TRBV4-3 to TRBJ2-2; perhaps TRBD1 as D (5 bases). V was cut by 0 bases and J by 1 base, with 12 bases left in between. Germline V lookup: CDR1 LGHNA, CDR2 YSLEER. The CDR3 is 17 residues long. The CDR3 DNA sequence: TGCGCCAGCAGCCAAGATAAAACAGGCCTGAACACCGGGGAGCTGTTTTTT. Protein sequence: CASSQDKTGLNTGELFF.

This clone was counted a single time. The same CDR3 is also encoded by other DNA sequences in this sample. The chain combines TRBV27 with TRBJ2-1; 8 bases match TRBD2. V shed 0 bases, J shed 6 bases, and the junction held 1 base outside the gene matches. This CDR3 contains 14 residues. Germline assignment: CDR1 MNHEY and CDR2 SMNVEV (reference sequence). The CDR3 DNA follows: TGTGCCAGCAGTTTATCTCGGGGGGGCAATGAGCAGTTCTTC. Amino acids: CASSLSRGGNEQFF.

This clone has just one count. The genes are TRBV2 and TRBJ1-2; weak D call: TRBD1 (6 bases). The ends were cut back, 4 bases at V and 9 bases at J, with 18 bases in the middle. This CDR3 comprises 14 residues. Germline V gene sequence: CDR1 SNHLY, CDR2 FYNNEI. The CDR3 here is CASSGGPSDLSYTF. CDR3 nucleotides: TGTGCCAGCAGTGGGGGGCCTTCTGATTTGAGCTACACCTTC.

The sample holds one count of this clone. This chain uses TRBV7-9 with TRBJ2-5; 11 nucleotides line up with TRBD1. Germline V CDR1 and CDR2: SEHNR, FQNEAQ (reference sequence). The CDR3 totals 17 residues. The V segment lost 1 base and the J segment 5 bases; nucleotides outside the gene matches: 9. In nucleotides, the CDR3 is TGTGCCAGCAGCTTAGAAGGACAGGGGGCTCTGTTGGAGACCCAGTACTTC. Its protein is CASSLEGQGALLETQYF.

The chain has TRBV5-6 and TRBJ2-2; tentatively, D is TRBD2 (5 bases). The CDR3 is 16 residues long. Trimming left V 5 bases short and J 0 bases short, with 14 bases between. CDR1 is SGHDT, CDR2 YYEEEE, per germline. CDR3 bases: TGTGCCAGCAGTCGGGGAGTAGGGACGAACACCGGGGAGCTGTTTTTT. Translation: CASSRGVGTNTGELFF.

This sequence joins TRBV6-4 and TRBJ2-2; D gene ambiguous. Trimming removed 3 bases from V and 5 bases from J, with 13 bases in between. The germline V gene encodes CDR1 MRHNA and CDR2 SNTAGT. This CDR3 spans 15 amino acids. The CDR3 here is CASSDQSKDTGELFF. CDR3 bases: TGTGCCAGCAGTGATCAGAGCAAGGATACCGGGGAGCTGTTTTTT.

The rearrangement links TRBV4-1 to TRBJ2-7; 9 bases fit TRBD2. Trimming cost V 4 bases and J 4 bases; bases outside gene matches: 8. This CDR3 has 15 residues. CDR1 MGHRA and CDR2 YSYEKL come from the germline V gene. The CDR3 here is CASSLLRGGVYEQYF. The CDR3 DNA is TGCGCCAGCAGCCTTTTGCGGGGGGGCGTGTACGAGCAGTACTTC.

V usage is TRBV6-1 and J usage is TRBJ2-1; a possible D gene is TRBD1 (5 bases). There are 13 residues in the CDR3. Between the trimmed V and J ends, which lost 6 bases and 7 bases, there was a span of 13 bases. The germline V gene encodes CDR1 MNHNS and CDR2 SASEGT. The CDR3 loop reads CASRGPLGNEQFF. The CDR3 bases are TGTGCCAGCAGGGGGCCCCTCGGGAATGAGCAGTTCTTC.

The rearrangement joins TRBV6-5 to TRBJ2-5; TRBD2 agrees at 12 bases. Germline loops: CDR1 MNHEY, CDR2 SVGAGI. V trimming: 7 bases; J trimming: 2 bases; junction bases outside the gene matches: 2. This CDR3 is 14 amino acids long. CDR3 nucleotides: TGTGCCAGCATGCTAGCGGGAGGGCAAGAGACCCAGTACTTC. Translation gives CASMLAGGQETQYF.

The V call is TRBV14, the J call TRBJ2-5; D unclear. The CDR3 is 14 amino acids. Trimming shortened V by 0 bases and J by 2 bases, and 7 bases separated the two germline ends. The germline V gene has CDR1 SGHDN and CDR2 FVKESK. CDR3 in DNA: TGTGCCAGCAGCCAAGATATCGGGCAAGAGACCCAGTACTTC. This translates into CASSQDIGQETQYF.

This chain links TRBV6-1 with TRBJ2-1, with a weak D call TRBD2 (5 bases). This CDR3 contains 17 residues. The V gene's germline CDR1 is MNHNS and CDR2 SASEGT. Trimming pared 4 bases from V and 2 bases from J, leaving 18 bases between. For the CDR3, the DNA is TGTGCCAGCAGTGGGGAGACTACCGCGGGCCCCTACAATGAGCAGTTCTTC. Residues: CASSGETTAGPYNEQFF.

V and J are TRBV13 and TRBJ2-4; D is perhaps TRBD2 (5 bases). Trimming took 1 base from V and 1 from J, leaving 8 bases between them. The germline CDR1 and CDR2 sequences are PRHDT and FYEKMQ (reference sequence). The CDR3 length is 15 residues. Written as DNA, the CDR3 is TGTGCCAGCAGCTTAGCCGGACTTGCCAAAAACATTCAGTACTTC. Translating it yields CASSLAGLAKNIQYF.

The chain links TRBV4-1 to TRBJ2-7; a weak D match, TRBD1 (6 bases). The CDR3 spans 15 residues. The germline V gene has CDR1 MGHRA and CDR2 YSYEKL. Deletions cut 1 base from V and 3 bases from J, with 13 bases between. The CDR3 protein is CASSQVSGVNYEQYF. The DNA for the CDR3 is TGCGCCAGCAGCCAAGTATCAGGGGTAAACTACGAGCAGTACTTC.

V gene TRBV4-1 combines with J gene TRBJ2-1; possible D gene TRBD2, 6 bases. From germline, CDR1 is MGHRA and CDR2 YSYEKL. This CDR3 is 14 amino acids long. The germline V and J ends were trimmed by 6 bases and 7 bases, with 16 bases remaining between them. In DNA, the CDR3 is TGCGCCAGCAGGCCTGCGGAGGGCTTTAATGAGCAGTTCTTC. The encoded protein is CASRPAEGFNEQFF.